This T cell receptor beta chain was recorded in a study of T cell changes during pregnancy in multiple sclerosis. Some clones are missing from TCRdb's copy, which holds only in-frame ones; the method was immunoSEQ multiplex PCR. The sample has more than 45,000 clones, about 93% seen once; the top ten hold around 0.48%. The germline CDR1 and CDR2 sequences are SEHNR and FQNEAQ (reference sequence). CDR3 length: 13 residues. V lost 1 base and J lost 3, with 6 bases in between. The rearrangement joins TRBV7-9 to TRBJ2-5; tentative D call: TRBD1 (5 bases). The sequencing here drew on CD4+ T cells from peripheral blood mononuclear cells, taken in the first trimester of pregnancy. This receptor was taken from a female donor with multiple sclerosis, enrolled in a pregnancy study. CDR3 residues: CASSLEGKETQYF. In DNA form, the CDR3 reads TGTGCCAGCAGCTTAGAGGGGAAAGAGACCCAGTACTTC.